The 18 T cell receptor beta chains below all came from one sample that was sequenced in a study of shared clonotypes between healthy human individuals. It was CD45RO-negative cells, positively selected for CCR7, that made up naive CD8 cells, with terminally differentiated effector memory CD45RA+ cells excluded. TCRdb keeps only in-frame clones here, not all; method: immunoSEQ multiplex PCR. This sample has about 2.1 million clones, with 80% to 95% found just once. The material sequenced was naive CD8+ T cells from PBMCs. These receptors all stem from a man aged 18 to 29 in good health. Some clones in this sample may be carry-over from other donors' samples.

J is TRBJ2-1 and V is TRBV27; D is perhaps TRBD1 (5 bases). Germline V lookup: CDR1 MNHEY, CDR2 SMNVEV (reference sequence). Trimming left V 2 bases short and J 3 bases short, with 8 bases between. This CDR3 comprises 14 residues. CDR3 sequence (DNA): TGTGCCAGCAGTTTAGCCGGACACTACAATGAGCAGTTCTTC. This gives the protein CASSLAGHYNEQFF.

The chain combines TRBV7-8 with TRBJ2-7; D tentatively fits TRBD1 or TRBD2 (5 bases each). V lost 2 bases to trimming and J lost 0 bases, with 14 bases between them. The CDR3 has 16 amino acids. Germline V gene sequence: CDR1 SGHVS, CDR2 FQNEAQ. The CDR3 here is CASSLQRPGSSYEQYF. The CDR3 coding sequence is TGTGCCAGCAGCTTACAACGTCCAGGGAGCTCCTACGAGCAGTACTTC.

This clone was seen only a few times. Here the CDR3 reads CASTNQLAPYEQYF. CDR3 bases: TGTGCCAGCACCAACCAACTAGCCCCCTACGAGCAGTACTTC. The genes are TRBV7-9 and TRBJ2-7; tentative D call: TRBD2 (6 bases). The CDR3 loop spans 14 amino acids. V lost 7 bases and J lost 2, with 15 bases in between. Germline CDR1 reads SEHNR; CDR2 reads FQNEAQ (reference sequence).

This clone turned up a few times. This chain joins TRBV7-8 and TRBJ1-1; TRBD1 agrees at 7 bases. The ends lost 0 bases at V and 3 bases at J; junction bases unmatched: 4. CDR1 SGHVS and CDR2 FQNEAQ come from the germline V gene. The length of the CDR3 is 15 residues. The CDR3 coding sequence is TGTGCCAGCAGCTTAGCGATCACAGGGGACACTGAAGCTTTCTTT. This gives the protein CASSLAITGDTEAFF.

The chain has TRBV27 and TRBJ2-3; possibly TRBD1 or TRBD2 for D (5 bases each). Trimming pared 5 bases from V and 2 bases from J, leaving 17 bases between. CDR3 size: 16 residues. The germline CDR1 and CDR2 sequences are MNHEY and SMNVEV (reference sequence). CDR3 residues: CASSPPWGFDTDTQYF. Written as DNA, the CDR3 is TGTGCCAGCAGTCCGCCCTGGGGGTTCGACACAGATACGCAGTATTTT.

The CDR3 sequence is CASSSGLRDTIYF. Written as DNA, the CDR3 is TGTGCCAGCAGCTCGGGCCTCCGGGACACCATATATTTT. The chain employs TRBV7-2 and TRBJ1-3; no clear D gene. V shed 4 bases and J shed 8 bases, with 12 bases lying between them. The CDR3 runs 13 residues. The germline V gene has CDR1 SGHTA and CDR2 FQGNSA.

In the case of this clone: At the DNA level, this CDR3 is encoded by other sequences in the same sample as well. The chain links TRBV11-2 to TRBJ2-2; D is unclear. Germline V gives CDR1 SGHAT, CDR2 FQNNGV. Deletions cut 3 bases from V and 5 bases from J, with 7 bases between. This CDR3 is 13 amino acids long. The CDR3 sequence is CASSLFGTGELFF. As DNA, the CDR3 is TGTGCCAGCAGCTTGTTTGGGACCGGGGAGCTGTTTTTT.

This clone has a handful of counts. CDR3 coding DNA: TGTGCCAGCAGCCATGGGACCGAGCAGTTCTTC. Translated: CASSHGTEQFF. The J gene is TRBJ2-1, the V gene TRBV5-6; either TRBD1 or TRBD2 may supply D (5 bases each). The CDR3 spans 11 residues. V gave up 4 bases and J gave up 10 bases, with 9 bases separating them. CDR1 and CDR2 (germline): SGHDT, YYEEEE.

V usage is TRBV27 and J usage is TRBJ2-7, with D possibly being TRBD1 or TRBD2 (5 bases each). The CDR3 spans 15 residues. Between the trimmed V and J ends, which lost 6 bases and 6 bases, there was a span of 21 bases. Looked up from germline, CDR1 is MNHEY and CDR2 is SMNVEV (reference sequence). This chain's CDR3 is CASSRVWTRDSEQYF. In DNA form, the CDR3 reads TGTGCCAGCAGCCGCGTATGGACACGGGATTCCGAGCAGTACTTC.

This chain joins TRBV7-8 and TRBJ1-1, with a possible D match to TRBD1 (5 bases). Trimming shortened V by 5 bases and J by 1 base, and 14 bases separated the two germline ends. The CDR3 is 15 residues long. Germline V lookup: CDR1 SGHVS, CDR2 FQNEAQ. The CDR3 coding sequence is TGTGCCAGCAGCATGACGCGACAGCCGAACACTGAAGCTTTCTTT. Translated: CASSMTRQPNTEAFF.

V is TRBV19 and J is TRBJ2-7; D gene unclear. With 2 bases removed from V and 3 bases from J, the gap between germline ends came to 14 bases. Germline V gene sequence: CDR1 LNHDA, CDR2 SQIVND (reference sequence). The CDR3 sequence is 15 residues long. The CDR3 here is CASSITQEWGYEQYF. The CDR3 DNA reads TGTGCCAGTAGTATAACCCAGGAGTGGGGCTACGAGCAGTACTTC.

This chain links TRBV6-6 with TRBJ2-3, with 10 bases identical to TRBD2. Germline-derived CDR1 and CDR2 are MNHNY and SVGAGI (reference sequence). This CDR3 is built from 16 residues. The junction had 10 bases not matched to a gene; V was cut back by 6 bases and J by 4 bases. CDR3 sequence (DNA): TGTGCCAGCAGCACCATCAGCGGGAGGGCCCCAGATACGCAGTATTTT. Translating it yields CASSTISGRAPDTQYF.

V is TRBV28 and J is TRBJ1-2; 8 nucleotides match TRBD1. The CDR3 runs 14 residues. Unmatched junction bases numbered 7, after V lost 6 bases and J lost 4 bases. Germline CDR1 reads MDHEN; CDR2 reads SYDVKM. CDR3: CASSEQGAGYGYTF. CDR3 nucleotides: TGTGCCAGCAGCGAGCAGGGGGCGGGCTATGGCTACACCTTC.

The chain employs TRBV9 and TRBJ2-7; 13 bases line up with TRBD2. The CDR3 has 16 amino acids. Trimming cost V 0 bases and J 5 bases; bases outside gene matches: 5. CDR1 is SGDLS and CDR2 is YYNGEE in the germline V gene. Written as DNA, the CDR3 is TGTGCCAGCAGCGTAGGGACTAGCGGGAGTATCGACGAGCAGTACTTC. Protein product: CASSVGTSGSIDEQYF. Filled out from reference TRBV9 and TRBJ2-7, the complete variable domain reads DSGVTQTPKHLITATGQRVTLRCSPRSGDLSVYWYQQSLDQGLQFLIQYYNGEERAKGNILERFSAQQFPDLHSELNLSSLELGDSALYFCASSVGTSGSIDEQYFGPGTRLTVT.

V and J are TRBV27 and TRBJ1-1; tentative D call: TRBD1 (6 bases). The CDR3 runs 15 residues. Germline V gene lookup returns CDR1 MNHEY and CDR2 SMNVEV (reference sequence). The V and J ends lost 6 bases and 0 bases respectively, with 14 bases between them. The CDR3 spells CASSSVRGMNTEAFF. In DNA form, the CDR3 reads TGTGCCAGCAGCTCCGTCAGGGGTATGAACACTGAAGCTTTCTTT.

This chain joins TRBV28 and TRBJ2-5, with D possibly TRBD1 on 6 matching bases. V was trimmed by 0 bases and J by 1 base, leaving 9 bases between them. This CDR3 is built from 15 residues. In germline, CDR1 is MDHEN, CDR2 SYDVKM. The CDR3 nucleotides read TGTGCCAGCAGTTTATGGGACAGCCCCCAAGAGACCCAGTACTTC. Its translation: CASSLWDSPQETQYF. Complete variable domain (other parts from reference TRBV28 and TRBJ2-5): DVKVTQSSRYLVKRTGEKVFLECVQDMDHENMFWYRQDPGLGLRLIYFSYDVKMKEKGDIPEGYSVSREKKERFSLILESASTNQTSMYLCASSLWDSPQETQYFGPGTRLLVL.

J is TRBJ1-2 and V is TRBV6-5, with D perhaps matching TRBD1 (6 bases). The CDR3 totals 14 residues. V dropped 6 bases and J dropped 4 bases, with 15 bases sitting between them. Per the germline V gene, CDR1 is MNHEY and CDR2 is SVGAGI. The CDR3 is CASSRTQGGYGYTF. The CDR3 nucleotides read TGTGCCAGCAGCCGTACACAGGGAGGCTATGGCTACACCTTC.

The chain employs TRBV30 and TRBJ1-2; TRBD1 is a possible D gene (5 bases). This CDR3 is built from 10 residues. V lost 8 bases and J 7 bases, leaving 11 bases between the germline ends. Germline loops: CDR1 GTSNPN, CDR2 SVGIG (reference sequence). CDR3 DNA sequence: TGTGCCCTTCTGACAGTTGGCTACACCTTC. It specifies CALLTVGYTF.